These 29 T cell receptor beta chains originate from one sample sequenced in a study of identical twins. TCRdb recomputed calls from the 5' RACE reads with MiXCR, one row per CDR3 protein. Of roughly 540,000 distinct CDR3 sequences detected, 20% to 25% appear once; the ten largest clones hold about 0.99%. The sample was also reused in another study, on T cells expressing NK-cell markers.

Sequenced sample: CD4+ T cells sorted from blood. These receptors originate from a woman aged 18-30 years in good health.

The sample holds a few counts of this clonotype. This chain connects TRBV6-5 to TRBJ1-4; D is possibly TRBD1 (5 bases). The CDR3 contains 14 residues. With 4 bases removed from V and 3 bases from J, the gap between germline ends came to 9 bases. Germline-derived CDR1 and CDR2 are MNHEY and SVGAGI. The CDR3 DNA reads TGTGCCAGCAGTTCCCTAGGGGCTAATGAAAAACTGTTTTTT. Translated, it gives CASSSLGANEKLFF.

This clonotype has just a few counts. J is TRBJ2-3 and V is TRBV5-1; 7 nucleotides match TRBD2. The CDR3 totals 15 residues. With 5 bases clipped from V and 2 bases from J, the junction kept 8 bases outside the gene matches. CDR1 SGHRS and CDR2 YFSETQ come from the germline V gene. The CDR3: CASSRASGFTDTQYF. The CDR3 DNA sequence: TGCGCCAGCAGTCGGGCTAGCGGATTCACAGATACGCAGTATTTT. Full variable domain (rest looked up from reference TRBV5-1 and TRBJ2-3): KAGVTQTPRYLIKTRGQQVTLSCSPISGHRSVSWYQQTPGQGLQFLFEYFSETQRNKGNFPGRFSGRQFSNSRSEMNVSTLELGDSALYLCASSRASGFTDTQYFGPGTRLTVL.

This rearrangement joins TRBV20-1 to TRBJ1-1; D possibly corresponds to TRBD1 (6 bases). V was trimmed by 4 bases and J by 4 bases, leaving 13 bases between them. CDR1 and CDR2 (germline): DFQATT, SNEGSKA (reference sequence). This CDR3 contains 13 residues. The CDR3 DNA follows: TGCAGTGCTATCCCGGACAGTTCCACTGAAGCTTTCTTT. Amino acid sequence: CSAIPDSSTEAFF.

The chain employs TRBV20-1 and TRBJ2-1; D is unclear. Germline lookup yields CDR1 DFQATT and CDR2 SNEGSKA (reference sequence). V gave up 1 base and J gave up 4 bases, with 11 bases separating them. This CDR3 comprises 14 residues. DNA for the CDR3: TGCAGTGCTAGAGCTTCGGTCACATACAATGAGCAGTTCTTC. It yields the protein CSARASVTYNEQFF.

The rearrangement uses TRBV4-3 and TRBJ2-5; D not resolved. V dropped 0 bases and J dropped 2 bases, with 13 bases sitting between them. The germline gives CDR1 LGHNA, CDR2 YSLEER. This CDR3 region has 16 residues. This CDR3 is CASSQEFPLKQETQYF. CDR3 DNA: TGCGCCAGCAGCCAAGAGTTTCCCTTAAAGCAAGAGACCCAGTACTTC.

The CDR3 bases are TGTGCCAGCAGTTCGGTGGGGACAGGCACCTACGAGCAGTACTTC. Translated, it gives CASSSVGTGTYEQYF. This sequence joins TRBV6-5 and TRBJ2-7; 8 bases line up with TRBD1. Germline V gene lookup returns CDR1 MNHEY and CDR2 SVGAGI. Trimming took 4 bases from V and 2 from J; bases not matched to a gene: 7. The CDR3 is 15 amino acids.

The chain employs TRBV2 and TRBJ2-2, with D possibly being TRBD1 or TRBD2 (5 bases each). CDR3 length: 14 residues. V lost 6 bases, J lost 1 base, and 9 bases lay in between. Germline values: CDR1 SNHLY, CDR2 FYNNEI. The CDR3 spells CASRAGRNTGELFF. Here the CDR3 DNA reads TGTGCCAGCAGGGCAGGGAGGAACACCGGGGAGCTGTTTTTT.

The chain is built from TRBV9 and TRBJ2-3; D is possibly TRBD1 or TRBD2 (5 bases each). Trimming left V 0 bases short and J 1 base short, with 15 bases between. Germline V gene data show CDR1 as SGDLS and CDR2 as YYNGEE. The CDR3 runs 17 residues. The CDR3 is CASSVATRARGTDTQYF. The CDR3 DNA is TGTGCCAGCAGCGTAGCTACGCGGGCCAGGGGCACAGATACGCAGTATTTT.

The chain carries TRBV3-1 and TRBJ2-1, with D possibly being TRBD1 or TRBD2 (5 bases each). The V gene lost 1 base and the J gene lost 9 bases, with 13 bases spanning the gap. The germline V gene has CDR1 LGHDT and CDR2 YNNKEL (reference sequence). The CDR3 has 14 amino acids. The CDR3 spells CASSQVGTLGEQFF. The CDR3 coding sequence is TGTGCCAGCAGCCAAGTGGGGACCCTAGGTGAGCAGTTCTTC.

This clonotype has a count of ten or more. The V and J genes are TRBV20-1 and TRBJ2-1; 13 bases are a match to TRBD2. This CDR3 is 14 amino acids long. The germline V gene has CDR1 DFQATT and CDR2 SNEGSKA (reference sequence). The V segment lost 3 bases and the J segment 9 bases; nucleotides outside the gene matches: 5. The CDR3 reads CSASRGLAGTEQFF. The CDR3 DNA reads as TGCAGTGCTAGCCGGGGACTAGCGGGAACTGAGCAGTTCTTC.

The gene calls are TRBV20-1 and TRBJ2-3, with 9 bases aligning to TRBD2. The J segment lost 1 base and the V segment lost 5 bases, leaving 7 bases of the junction unmatched. CDR1 and CDR2 from the germline V gene are DFQATT and SNEGSKA (reference sequence). CDR3 length: 15 residues. CDR3 protein: CSAPTSGFRTDTQYF. The CDR3 DNA reads as TGCAGTGCTCCGACTAGCGGTTTTCGCACAGATACGCAGTATTTT.

This clonotype occurred a few times. The V and J genes are TRBV5-1 and TRBJ1-1, with D possibly TRBD1 on 5 matching bases. V was shortened by 4 bases and J by 5 bases, with 18 bases between the two germline ends. The CDR3 extends over 15 amino acids. Germline V CDR1 and CDR2: SGHRS, YFSETQ. The CDR3 is CASSPRAGSSTEAFF. CDR3 nucleotide sequence: TGCGCCAGCAGCCCTCGGGCAGGGTCGAGTACTGAAGCTTTCTTT. The full variable domain, completed using reference TRBV5-1 and TRBJ1-1, is KAGVTQTPRYLIKTRGQQVTLSCSPISGHRSVSWYQQTPGQGLQFLFEYFSETQRNKGNFPGRFSGRQFSNSRSEMNVSTLELGDSALYLCASSPRAGSSTEAFFGQGTRLTVV.

V is TRBV18 and J is TRBJ1-1, with D hard to call. The V end was cut by 1 base, the J end by 7 bases, with 10 bases between. CDR1 is KGHSH and CDR2 is LQKENI in the germline V gene. CDR3 length: 13 amino acids. CDR3: CASSPQGLGEAFF. The CDR3 coding sequence is TGTGCCAGCTCACCACAAGGCCTCGGTGAAGCTTTCTTT.

The V and J genes are TRBV5-1 and TRBJ2-1; the match to TRBD2 covers 11 bases. Germline assignment: CDR1 SGHRS and CDR2 YFSETQ. V shed 2 bases, J shed 9 bases, and the junction held 4 bases outside the gene matches. This CDR3 contains 14 residues. The CDR3 DNA reads as TGCGCCAGCAGCTTATCACTAGCGGGAGCTGAGCAGTTCTTC. This translates into CASSLSLAGAEQFF.

The chain combines TRBV5-5 with TRBJ2-2; 7 bases are a match to TRBD2. This CDR3 is built from 15 residues. V was clipped by 2 bases and J by 6 bases; unmatched bases: 7. CDR1 is SGHKS and CDR2 is YYEKEE in the germline V gene (reference sequence). This CDR3 is CASSFGRVWAGELFF. The CDR3 region has the DNA TGTGCCAGCAGCTTTGGGAGGGTCTGGGCCGGGGAGCTGTTTTTT.

This clonotype has just a few counts. The rearrangement links TRBV7-3 to TRBJ2-1, with D possibly called TRBD1 or TRBD2 (6 bases each). The CDR3 extends over 14 amino acids. Trimming pared 5 bases from V and 10 bases from J, leaving 18 bases between. The germline gives CDR1 SGHTA, CDR2 FQGTGA. The CDR3 spells CASSPLPGANEQFF. The CDR3 DNA reads as TGTGCCAGCAGCCCCCTCCCGGGGGCTAACGAGCAGTTCTTC.

The chain is built from TRBV12-3 or TRBV12-4 and TRBJ1-2; maybe TRBD1 (5 bases). The CDR3 sequence is 13 residues long. V was trimmed by 1 base and J by 8 bases, leaving 11 bases between them. The CDR3, as DNA: TGTGCCAGCAGTTTAGGGGGCTCCTTCGGCTACACCTTC. Amino acid sequence: CASSLGGSFGYTF.

The chain couples TRBV2 to TRBJ1-2; 7 bases fit TRBD1. CDR3 size: 15 residues. Trimming took 11 bases from V and 4 from J; bases not matched to a gene: 16. From germline, CDR1 is SNHLY and CDR2 FYNNEI. CDR3 sequence reads: CAGSRDSSRTYGYTF. The CDR3 nucleotides read TGTGCCGGGTCCCGGGACAGTTCCCGAACCTATGGCTACACCTTC.

The DNA of the CDR3 is TGTGCCAGCAGCTCGGGGCCCATTGGCACTGAAGCTTTCTTT. Residues: CASSSGPIGTEAFF. V usage is TRBV7-9 and J usage is TRBJ1-1, with D possibly TRBD1 on 5 matching bases. V lost 4 bases and J lost 4, with 13 bases in between. Germline CDR1 is SEHNR and CDR2 is FQNEAQ (reference sequence). This CDR3 spans 14 amino acids. The whole variable domain, remainder taken from reference TRBV7-9 and TRBJ1-1, is DTGVSQNPRHKITKRGQNVTFRCDPISEHNRLYWYRQTLGQGPEFLTYFQNEAQLEKSRLLSDRFSAERPKGSFSTLEIQRTEQGDSAMYLCASSSGPIGTEAFFGQGTRLTVV.

The V and J genes are TRBV20-1 and TRBJ2-1; the D call may be TRBD1 or TRBD2 (5 bases each). Germline V CDR1 and CDR2: DFQATT, SNEGSKA (reference sequence). The CDR3 sequence is 17 residues long. Trimming pared 8 bases from V and 4 bases from J, leaving 27 bases between. The CDR3 bases are TGCAGTCTTACCGGGACCGAAAAGCCCGTGGGATACAATGAGCAGTTCTTC. Amino acid sequence: CSLTGTEKPVGYNEQFF.

The rearrangement uses TRBV4-2 and TRBJ2-1; TRBD2 agrees at 15 bases. This CDR3 has 16 amino acids. J was trimmed by 7 bases and V by 1 base; bases with no gene match: 2. Germline CDR1 reads LGHNA; CDR2 reads YNFKEQ. The CDR3 is CASSQGGTSGGNEQFF. Here the CDR3 DNA reads TGTGCCAGCAGCCAAGGAGGGACTAGCGGGGGGAATGAGCAGTTCTTC.

The gene calls are TRBV2 and TRBJ2-5, with D hard to call. Germline CDR1 SNHLY, CDR2 FYNNEI. V was clipped by 6 bases and J by 4 bases, with 21 bases between them. The CDR3 loop spans 16 amino acids. In DNA form, the CDR3 reads TGTGCCAGCAGGTTCGGGCCAATGGGAATGGGAGAGACCCAGTACTTC. Translation: CASRFGPMGMGETQYF.

This sequence joins TRBV20-1 and TRBJ2-4; D not resolved. Trimming took off 6 bases at V and 6 bases at J, with 21 bases between the two ends. This CDR3 spans 15 amino acids. Germline-derived CDR1 and CDR2 are DFQATT and SNEGSKA (reference sequence). Here the CDR3 DNA reads TGCAGTGCCCGTAATGTGATGGGGTGGGGAAACATTCAGTACTTC. This sequence encodes CSARNVMGWGNIQYF.

This sequence joins TRBV5-1 and TRBJ2-3, with 13 bases lining up with TRBD2. Trimming cost V 5 bases and J 3 bases; bases outside gene matches: 3. This CDR3 spans 15 amino acids. Germline CDR1 and CDR2: SGHRS and YFSETQ. The CDR3 nucleotides are TGCGCCAGCAGTGGGACTAGCGGGACGACAGATACGCAGTATTTT. The encoded protein is CASSGTSGTTDTQYF.

This clonotype showed up just once. The chain is built from TRBV7-2 and TRBJ2-7; the D call may be TRBD1 or TRBD2 (5 bases each). CDR1 is SGHTA and CDR2 is FQGNSA in the germline V gene. V lost 4 bases and J lost 4, with 17 bases in between. CDR3 size: 15 residues. The CDR3 sequence: CASSSGDPWQYEQYF. CDR3 DNA sequence: TGTGCCAGCAGCTCCGGGGACCCCTGGCAGTACGAGCAGTACTTC.

This clonotype occurred a few times. It may be a read error: a sequence one base away is much more abundant. The chain recombines TRBV12-3 or TRBV12-4 with TRBJ2-3, with TRBD2 identical over 8 bases. Germline trimming cut 5 bases from V and 1 base from J; bases unmatched to any gene: 2. There are 14 residues in the CDR3. The CDR3 spells CASSHSGGTDTQYF. The CDR3 bases are TGTGCCAGCAGTCATAGCGGGGGCACAGATACGCAGTATTTT.

V usage is TRBV20-1 and J usage is TRBJ1-5; D not certain. Trimming stripped 4 bases from V and 0 bases from J, with 13 bases between. This CDR3 is built from 15 residues. Germline lookup yields CDR1 DFQATT and CDR2 SNEGSKA (reference sequence). Here the CDR3 reads CSATGHLGSNQPQHF. In nucleotides, the CDR3 is TGCAGTGCTACGGGCCACTTAGGTAGCAATCAGCCCCAGCATTTT.

This clonotype was counted between two and nine times. The gene calls are TRBV3-1 and TRBJ1-1; D call uncertain. Trimming pared 4 bases from V and 0 bases from J, leaving 12 bases between. The CDR3 runs to 15 residues. Germline values: CDR1 LGHDT, CDR2 YNNKEL (reference sequence). CDR3: CASSRYMTMNTEAFF. CDR3 nucleotide sequence: TGTGCCAGCAGCCGCTATATGACCATGAACACTGAAGCTTTCTTT. The variable domain in full, with the rest retrieved from reference TRBV3-1 and TRBJ1-1, is DTAVSQTPKYLVTQMGNDKSIKCEQNLGHDTMYWYKQDSKKFLKIMFSYNNKELIINETVPNRFSPKSPDKAHLNLHINSLELGDSAVYFCASSRYMTMNTEAFFGQGTRLTVV.

The CDR3 spells CASSPSGTILGEQYF. The CDR3 DNA reads as TGTGCCAGCTCACCATCCGGGACGATCTTAGGCGAGCAGTACTTC. V is TRBV18 and J is TRBJ2-7; either TRBD1 or TRBD2 may supply D (5 bases each). This CDR3 comprises 15 residues. Between the trimmed V and J ends, which lost 2 bases and 6 bases, there was a span of 17 bases. Looked up from germline, CDR1 is KGHSH and CDR2 is LQKENI.